The 12 T cell receptor beta chains below were found in one sample sequenced in a study of regulatory T cells in long-lasting Graves disease. Construction of the TCR beta libraries employed iRepertoire HTBI primers in conjunction with Arm-PCR of CDR3 regions. TCRdb itself ran the multiplex PCR reads through MiXCR, one entry per CDR3 protein. The table has over 400,000 distinct CDR3 sequences, 11% to 15% seen once. Time point: newly diagnosed GD, antithyroid drugs for less than 3 months. From RNA extracted from PBMCs, the TCR library was made. The data also belong to a second study, concerning T cells in Graves' hyperthyroidism and ophthalmopathy.

Sequences were derived from peripheral blood mononuclear cells (PBMCs), sampled at new diagnosis, from a patient treated with antithyroid drugs. These TCRs come from a woman aged 45-60 years with Graves disease.

This clonotype was seen a few times. The V call is TRBV7-9, the J call TRBJ1-5; D gene unclear. CDR1 and CDR2 from the germline V gene are SEHNR and FQNEAQ (reference sequence). The CDR3 is made up of 12 amino acids. V lost 5 bases, J lost 4 bases, and 6 bases lay in between. The CDR3 reads CASSTQNQPQHF. The CDR3 DNA sequence: TGTGCCAGCAGCACTCAGAATCAGCCCCAGCATTTT.

CDR3 amino acids: CASTGVNTGELFF. In DNA form, the CDR3 reads TGTGCCAGCACGGGGGTGAACACCGGGGAGCTGTTTTTT. The chain is built from TRBV2 and TRBJ2-2; a possible D gene is TRBD2 (6 bases). Deletions cut 7 bases from V and 1 base from J, with 7 bases between. Germline V lookup: CDR1 SNHLY, CDR2 FYNNEI. The CDR3 is 13 amino acids. Looking up the rest from reference TRBV2 and TRBJ2-2 gives the full variable domain: EPEVTQTPSHQVTQMGQEVILRCVPISNHLYFYWYRQILGQKVEFLVSFYNNEISEKSEIFDDQFSVERPDGSNFTLKIRSTKLEDSAMYFCASTGVNTGELFFGEGSRLTVL.

This clonotype has ten or more counts. The chain employs TRBV2 and TRBJ1-2; D call uncertain. V lost 4 bases to trimming and J lost 0 bases, with 12 bases between them. This CDR3 has 15 amino acids. The germline CDR1 and CDR2 sequences are SNHLY and FYNNEI. As DNA, the CDR3 is TGTGCCAGCAGTGTTACCTTGAGAACTAACTATGGCTACACCTTC. Translating it yields CASSVTLRTNYGYTF.

This clonotype was recorded at least ten times. The rearrangement links TRBV2 to TRBJ1-2; D gene ambiguous. The V end was cut by 6 bases, the J end by 8 bases, with 13 bases between. The germline V gene has CDR1 SNHLY and CDR2 FYNNEI. This CDR3 has 12 residues. CDR3 region: CASRFGWFGYTF. CDR3 nucleotides: TGTGCCAGCAGGTTCGGGTGGTTCGGCTACACCTTC.

This clonotype has a count of ten or more. V is TRBV5-1 and J is TRBJ2-3, with TRBD2 identical over 11 bases. The CDR3 extends over 16 amino acids. The ends lost 4 bases at V and 2 bases at J; junction bases unmatched: 6. CDR1 SGHRS and CDR2 YFSETQ come from the germline V gene. This CDR3 reads CASSPRLAGNTDTQYF. The DNA of the CDR3 is TGCGCCAGCAGCCCTAGACTAGCGGGGAACACAGATACGCAGTATTTT.

This clonotype was detected ten times or more. V gene TRBV2 combines with J gene TRBJ1-3; maybe TRBD1 (5 bases). Germline assignment: CDR1 SNHLY and CDR2 FYNNEI. The CDR3 consists of 16 residues. Between the trimmed V and J ends, which lost 3 bases and 4 bases, there was a span of 16 bases. The CDR3 nucleotides read TGTGCCAGCAGTGAGGACTCGGGACGTTCAGGAAACACCATATATTTT. Translation gives CASSEDSGRSGNTIYF.

This clonotype was recorded at least ten times. The chain joins TRBV12-3 or TRBV12-4 to TRBJ1-2; possible D gene TRBD1, 5 bases. The V end was cut by 0 bases, the J end by 1 base, with 6 bases between. The CDR3 length is 14 residues. The CDR3 loop is CASSLARDNYGYTF. CDR3 sequence (DNA): TGTGCCAGCAGTTTAGCCAGGGATAACTATGGCTACACCTTC.

This clonotype was picked up a small number of times. V usage is TRBV4-2 and J usage is TRBJ2-1; D call uncertain. V lost 4 bases and J 5 bases, leaving 12 bases between the germline ends. CDR1 and CDR2 from the germline V gene are LGHNA and YNFKEQ. The CDR3 consists of 14 residues. The CDR3 loop reads CASSPLGRDNEQFF. The CDR3 nucleotides are TGTGCCAGCAGCCCCTTAGGACGGGACAATGAGCAGTTCTTC.

Only a few counts were recorded for this clonotype. The CDR3 is CASSVGRGPYEQYF. CDR3 DNA: TGTGCCAGCAGCGTAGGGCGGGGCCCCTACGAGCAGTACTTC. The gene calls are TRBV9 and TRBJ2-7; maybe TRBD2 (6 bases). The V gene lost 0 bases and the J gene lost 2 bases, with 9 bases spanning the gap. CDR1 is SGDLS and CDR2 is YYNGEE in the germline V gene. CDR3 size: 14 residues.

This clonotype was counted at least ten times. V usage is TRBV6-1 and J usage is TRBJ2-5; D is uncertain. Looked up from germline, CDR1 is MNHNS and CDR2 is SASEGT. CDR3 length equals 12 residues. Between the trimmed V and J ends, which lost 5 bases and 0 bases, there was a span of 4 bases. CDR3 nucleotides: TGTGCCAGCAGTATGTACCAAGAGACCCAGTACTTC. Its protein is CASSMYQETQYF.

This clonotype was observed at least ten times. The rearrangement links TRBV5-6 to TRBJ2-5, with TRBD1 matching over 7 bases. There are 14 residues in the CDR3. Germline loops: CDR1 SGHDT, CDR2 YYEEEE. J was trimmed by 2 bases and V by 2 bases; bases with no gene match: 3. CDR3 loop: CASSFDRDQETQYF. CDR3 nucleotide sequence: TGTGCCAGCAGCTTCGACAGGGATCAAGAGACCCAGTACTTC.

This clonotype was seen only once. The J gene is TRBJ2-1, the V gene TRBV4-2; 7 bases align to TRBD2. The CDR3 is 16 amino acids. V lost 2 bases to trimming and J lost 3 bases; unmatched junction nucleotides: 7. Germline CDR1 reads LGHNA; CDR2 reads YNFKEQ. The CDR3 coding sequence is TGTGCCAGCAGCCAACCAAGCGGGACTGGCTACAATGAGCAGTTCTTC. This gives the protein CASSQPSGTGYNEQFF.